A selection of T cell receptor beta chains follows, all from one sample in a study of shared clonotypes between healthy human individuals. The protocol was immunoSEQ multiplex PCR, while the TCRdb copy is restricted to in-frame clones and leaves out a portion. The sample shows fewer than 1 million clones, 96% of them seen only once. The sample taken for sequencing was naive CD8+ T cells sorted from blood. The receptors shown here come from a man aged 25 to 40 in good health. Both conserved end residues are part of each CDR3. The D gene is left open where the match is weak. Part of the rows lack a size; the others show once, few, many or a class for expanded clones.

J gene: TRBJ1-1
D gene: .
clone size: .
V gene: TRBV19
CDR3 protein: CASSSQTVMNTEAFF
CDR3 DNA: TGTGCCAGTAGTTCCCAGACAGTGATGAACACTGAAGCTTTCTTT

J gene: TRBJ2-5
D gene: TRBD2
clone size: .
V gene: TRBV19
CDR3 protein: CASSFSGKGETQYF
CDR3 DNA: TGTGCCAGTAGTTTCAGCGGGAAGGGGGAGACCCAGTACTTC

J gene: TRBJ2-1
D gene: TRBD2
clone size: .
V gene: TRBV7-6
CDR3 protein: CASSLAGGEQFF
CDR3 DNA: TGTGCCAGCAGCTTAGCGGGAGGGGAGCAGTTCTTC

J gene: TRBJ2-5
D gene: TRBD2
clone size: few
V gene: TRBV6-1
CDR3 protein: CASSELSGSGETQYF
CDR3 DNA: TGTGCCAGCAGTGAACTAAGCGGGAGCGGGGAGACCCAGTACTTC

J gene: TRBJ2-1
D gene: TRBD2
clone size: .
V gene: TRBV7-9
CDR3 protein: CASSWNGTSGLYNEQFF
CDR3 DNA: TGTGCCAGCAGCTGGAATGGGACTAGCGGATTATACAATGAGCAGTTCTTC

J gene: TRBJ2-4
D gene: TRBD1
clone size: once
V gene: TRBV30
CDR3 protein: CAWTQLTGMIENIQYF
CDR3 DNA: TGTGCCTGGACCCAGTTGACAGGGATGATCGAAAACATTCAGTACTTC

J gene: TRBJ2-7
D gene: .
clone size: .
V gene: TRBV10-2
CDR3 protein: CASSELDTSSYEQYF
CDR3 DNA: TGCGCCAGCAGTGAGCTAGACACCAGCTCCTACGAGCAGTACTTC

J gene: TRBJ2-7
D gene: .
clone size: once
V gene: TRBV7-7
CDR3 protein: CASSSSPGNEQYF
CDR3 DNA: TGTGCTAGCAGCTCAAGTCCGGGGAACGAGCAGTACTTC

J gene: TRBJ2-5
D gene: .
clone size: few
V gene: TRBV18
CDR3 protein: CASSPNQETQYF
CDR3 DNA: TGTGCCAGCTCACCTAACCAAGAGACCCAGTACTTC

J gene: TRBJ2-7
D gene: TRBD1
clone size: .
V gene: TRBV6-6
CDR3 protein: CASSRTGHYEQYF
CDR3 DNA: TGTGCCAGCAGTCGGACAGGGCACTACGAGCAGTACTTC

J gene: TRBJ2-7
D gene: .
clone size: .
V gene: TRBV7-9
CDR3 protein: CASSSGQQIPYEQYF
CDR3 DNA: TGTGCCAGCAGCTCCGGACAGCAAATTCCCTACGAGCAGTACTTC

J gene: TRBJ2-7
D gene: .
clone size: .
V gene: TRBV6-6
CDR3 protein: CASSWDFTAEEQYF
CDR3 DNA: TGTGCCAGCAGTTGGGACTTTACAGCGGAAGAGCAGTACTTC

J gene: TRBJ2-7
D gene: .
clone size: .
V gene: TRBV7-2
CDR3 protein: CASSQGQGWYEQYF
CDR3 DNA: TGTGCCAGCAGCCAAGGCCAGGGGTGGTACGAGCAGTACTTC

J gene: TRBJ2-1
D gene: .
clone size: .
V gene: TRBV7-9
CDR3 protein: CASSPITSRSYNEQFF
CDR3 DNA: TGTGCCAGCAGCCCCATCACTAGTCGTTCCTACAATGAGCAGTTCTTC

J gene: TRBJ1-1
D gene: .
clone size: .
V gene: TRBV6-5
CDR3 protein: CASSYSTGEAFF
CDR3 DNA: TGTGCCAGCAGTTATAGTACAGGCGAAGCTTTCTTT

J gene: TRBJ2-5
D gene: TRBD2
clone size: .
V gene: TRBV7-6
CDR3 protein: CASSVLAGAETQYF
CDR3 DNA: TGTGCCAGCAGCGTACTAGCGGGAGCGGAGACCCAGTACTTC

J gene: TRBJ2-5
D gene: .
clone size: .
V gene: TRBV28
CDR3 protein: CASTDHPGETQYF
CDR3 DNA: TGTGCCAGCACCGACCACCCAGGGGAGACCCAGTACTTC

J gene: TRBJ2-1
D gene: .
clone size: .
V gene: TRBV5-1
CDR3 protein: CASSLEGRTIYNEQFF
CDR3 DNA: TGCGCCAGCAGCTTGGAGGGCAGAACCATTTACAATGAGCAGTTCTTC

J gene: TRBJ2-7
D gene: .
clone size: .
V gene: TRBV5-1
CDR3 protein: CASSLGDSMHEQYF
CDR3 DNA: TGCGCCAGCAGCTTGGGCGACAGTATGCACGAGCAGTACTTC

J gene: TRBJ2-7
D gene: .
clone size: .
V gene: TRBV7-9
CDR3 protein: CASSLTASYEQYF
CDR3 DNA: TGTGCCAGCAGCTTAACAGCCTCCTACGAGCAGTACTTC

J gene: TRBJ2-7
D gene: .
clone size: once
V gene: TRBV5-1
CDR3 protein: CASSLGTDEQYF
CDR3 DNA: TGCGCCAGCAGCCTGGGGACCGACGAGCAGTACTTC

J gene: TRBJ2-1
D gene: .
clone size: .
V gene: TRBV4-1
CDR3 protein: CASGPGNEQFF
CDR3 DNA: TGCGCCAGCGGACCGGGCAATGAGCAGTTCTTC

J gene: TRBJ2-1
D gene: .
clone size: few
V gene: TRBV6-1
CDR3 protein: CASSGDTQWRSQQFF
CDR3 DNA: TGTGCCAGCAGTGGCGATACCCAATGGAGAAGTCAGCAGTTCTTC

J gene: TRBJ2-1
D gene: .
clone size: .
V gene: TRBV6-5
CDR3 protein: CASSYGGSSYNEQFF
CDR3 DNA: TGTGCCAGCAGTTACGGGGGGAGCTCCTACAATGAGCAGTTCTTC

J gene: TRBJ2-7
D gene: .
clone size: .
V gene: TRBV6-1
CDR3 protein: CASSEDRALTEQYF
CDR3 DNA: TGTGCCAGCAGTGAAGACAGGGCCCTAACGGAGCAGTACTTC

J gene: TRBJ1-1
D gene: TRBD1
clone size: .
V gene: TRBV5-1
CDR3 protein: CANPGGGTEAFF
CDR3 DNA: TGCGCCAACCCAGGGGGCGGCACTGAAGCTTTCTTT

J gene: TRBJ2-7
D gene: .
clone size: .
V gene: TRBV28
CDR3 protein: CASSLGGGEQYF
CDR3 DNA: TGTGCCAGCAGTTTAGGGGGCGGCGAGCAGTACTTC

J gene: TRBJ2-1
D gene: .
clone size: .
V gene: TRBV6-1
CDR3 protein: CASSESTYGGSSYNEQFF
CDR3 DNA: TGTGCCAGCAGTGAATCTACATACGGGGGAAGCTCCTACAATGAGCAGTTCTTC

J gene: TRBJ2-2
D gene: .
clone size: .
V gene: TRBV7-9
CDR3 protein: CATVTPNTGELFF
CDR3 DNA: TGTGCCACCGTAACCCCGAACACCGGGGAGCTGTTTTTT

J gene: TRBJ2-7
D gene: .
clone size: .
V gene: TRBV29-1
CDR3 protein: CSAADLYYEQYF
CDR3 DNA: TGCAGCGCGGCAGATTTATACTACGAGCAGTACTTC

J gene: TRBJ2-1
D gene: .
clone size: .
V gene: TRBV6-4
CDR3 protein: CASSEVQGSSYNEQFF
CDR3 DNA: TGTGCCAGCAGTGAGGTTCAGGGAAGCTCCTACAATGAGCAGTTCTTC

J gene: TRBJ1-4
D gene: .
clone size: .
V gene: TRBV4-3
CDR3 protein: CASSPTGIDNEKLFF
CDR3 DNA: TGCGCCAGCAGCCCTACCGGGATAGACAATGAAAAACTGTTTTTT

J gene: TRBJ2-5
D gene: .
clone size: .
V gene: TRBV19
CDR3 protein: CASSILPSSGETQYF
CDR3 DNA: TGTGCCAGTAGTATCTTACCTTCAAGTGGGGAGACCCAGTACTTC

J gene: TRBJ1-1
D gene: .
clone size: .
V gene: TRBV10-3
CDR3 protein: CAIRPPRDTEAFF
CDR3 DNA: TGTGCCATCAGGCCGCCACGAGACACTGAAGCTTTCTTT

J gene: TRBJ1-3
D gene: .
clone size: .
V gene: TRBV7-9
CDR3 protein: CASSSRAGDSGNTIYF
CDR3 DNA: TGTGCCAGCAGCTCTAGGGCAGGGGATTCTGGAAACACCATATATTTT

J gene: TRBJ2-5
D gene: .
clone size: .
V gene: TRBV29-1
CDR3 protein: CSVEDLSEETQYF
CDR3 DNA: TGCAGCGTTGAAGATCTGTCCGAAGAGACCCAGTACTTC

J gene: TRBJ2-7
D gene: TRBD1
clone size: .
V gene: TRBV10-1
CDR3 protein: CASSESPGGSYEQYF
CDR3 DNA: TGCGCCAGCAGTGAGTCGCCAGGGGGCTCCTACGAGCAGTACTTC

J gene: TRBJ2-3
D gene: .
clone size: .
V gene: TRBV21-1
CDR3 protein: CASSKGAGVCTDTQYF
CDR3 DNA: TGTGCCAGCAGCAAAGGGGCGGGAGTATGTACAGATACGCAGTATTTT

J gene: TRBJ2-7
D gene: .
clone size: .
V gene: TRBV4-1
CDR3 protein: CASSQVTASSYEQYF
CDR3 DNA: TGCGCCAGCAGCCAAGTGACAGCTAGCTCCTACGAGCAGTACTTC

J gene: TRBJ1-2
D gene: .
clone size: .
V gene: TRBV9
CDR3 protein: CASSGRGYGYTF
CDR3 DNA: TGTGCCAGCAGCGGGAGGGGGTATGGCTACACCTTC

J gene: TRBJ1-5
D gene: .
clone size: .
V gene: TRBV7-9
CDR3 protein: CASSFALGGSNQPQHF
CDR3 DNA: TGTGCCAGCAGCTTTGCCTTAGGGGGTAGCAATCAGCCCCAGCATTTT

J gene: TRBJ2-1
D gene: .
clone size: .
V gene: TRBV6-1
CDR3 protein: CASSSPGTEQFF
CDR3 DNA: TGTGCCAGCAGTTCCCCCGGGACAGAGCAGTTCTTC

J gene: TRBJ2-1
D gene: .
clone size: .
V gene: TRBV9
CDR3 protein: CASSAPRDGPSLHNEQFF
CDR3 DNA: TGTGCCAGCAGCGCACCCCGGGACGGACCCTCCCTTCACAATGAGCAGTTCTTC

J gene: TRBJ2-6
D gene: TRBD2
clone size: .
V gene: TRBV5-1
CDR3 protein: CASSFARGGSGANVLTF
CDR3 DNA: TGCGCCAGCAGCTTCGCCCGCGGGGGCTCTGGGGCCAACGTCCTGACTTTC